The 24 T cell receptor beta chains listed next were all sequenced from one sample in a study of regulatory T cells in long-lasting Graves disease (dated by TCRdb to the early 2020s). Explained via the paper, the time point label denotes: newly diagnosed GD, antithyroid drugs for less than 3 months. RNA was extracted from PBMCs in TRIzol for both TCR sequencing and RNA sequencing. The receptor library was made with multiplex PCR. The reads were generated on an Illumina HiSeq 4000. CDR3 regions were amplified by Arm-PCR with iRepertoire HTBI primers to construct TCR beta libraries. Using fastp trimming at Q25 and MiXCR clonotype assembly, TCRdb reanalyzed the public sequencing data and kept in-frame beta chains. Under each unique CDR3 protein, matching rows form one entry showing the most common genes and DNA. Across this sample there are around 470,000 distinct CDR3 sequences, with about 14% seen only once. Clones ranked in the top ten supply about a sixth of the sample.

The data were also submitted as part of a second study, on T cells in Graves' hyperthyroidism and ophthalmopathy.

The specimen was peripheral blood mononuclear cells (PBMCs), collected at new diagnosis, from a patient treated with antithyroid drugs. These receptors came from a woman aged 45-60 years with Graves disease. Donor details come from another sample of the same person, matched by shared clones.

This clonotype was recorded a few times. The chain joins TRBV9 to TRBJ2-5, with 12 bases that match TRBD2. The CDR3 spans 15 residues. The J segment lost 2 bases and the V segment lost 4 bases, leaving 3 bases of the junction unmatched. Germline CDR1 is SGDLS and CDR2 is YYNGEE. CDR3 loop: CASSTGLAGQETQYF. CDR3 nucleotide sequence: TGTGCCAGCAGCACAGGACTAGCGGGGCAAGAGACCCAGTACTTC.

In its sample, this clonotype was seen many times. An end of the junction does not agree with germline; a read error may underlie this. The V and J genes are TRBV3-1 and TRBJ2-1; 9 bases line up with TRBD2. CDR1 LGHDT and CDR2 YNNKEL come from the germline V gene (reference sequence). CDR3 length: 14 amino acids. The CDR3 DNA reads TGCGCCAGCAGCCAAGGACTAGCGTACAATGAGCAGTTCTTC. Translated: CASSQGLAYNEQFF.

Note on this clonotype: A much larger clone lies one base from this, so it may be a read error. The DNA is left out, because the CDR3 cannot be placed on it with certainty; the CDR3 is given as TCRdb lists it. The V call is TRBV5-1, the J call TRBJ1-1. The CDR3 extends over 14 residues, inclusive of both ends. Germline lookup yields CDR1 SGHRS and CDR2 YFSETQ. The CDR3 loop reads CASRSVGMGTEALF.

The V call is TRBV4-1, the J call TRBJ2-7; no firm D call. Per the germline V gene, CDR1 is MGHRA and CDR2 is YSYEKL. CDR3 size: 17 residues. V shed 0 bases and J shed 0 bases, with 15 bases lying between them. The CDR3 coding sequence is TGCGCCAGCAGCCAAGAGTTCCCCTCAAGGGCCTCCTACGAGCAGTACTTC. Translation gives CASSQEFPSRASYEQYF.

This clonotype appeared a few times. The genes are TRBV7-8 and TRBJ2-5; D ambiguous. The CDR3 extends over 14 amino acids. Germline CDR1 is SGHVS and CDR2 is FQNEAQ. The V end lost 5 bases, the J end lost 1 base, and 11 bases lay between the germline ends. CDR3 sequence (DNA): TGTGCCAGCAGCAAAGGCTCGGGCCAAGAGACCCAGTACTTC. Translation: CASSKGSGQETQYF.

This clonotype has at least ten counts. The V gene is TRBV5-1, the J gene TRBJ2-3; 8 nucleotides agree with TRBD2. The CDR3 has 18 residues. Looked up from germline, CDR1 is SGHRS and CDR2 is YFSETQ. Germline trimming cut 4 bases from V and 1 base from J; bases unmatched to any gene: 14. For the CDR3, the DNA is TGCGCCAGCAGCCCGCAGCCAGCGGGAGTACTCGGCACAGATACGCAGTATTTT. This sequence encodes CASSPQPAGVLGTDTQYF.

In its sample, this clonotype was seen a few times. The chain links TRBV20-1 to TRBJ2-2; D gene unclear. The CDR3 totals 13 residues. CDR1 is DFQATT, CDR2 SNEGSKA, per germline (reference sequence). Trimming removed 2 bases from V and 0 bases from J, with 4 bases in between. The CDR3 nucleotides are TGCAGTGCTAGACAGACGAACACCGGGGAGCTGTTTTTT. Translated, it gives CSARQTNTGELFF.

The sample holds a few counts of this clonotype. Relative to the germline gene, one junction end is altered; a read error may explain this. The chain has TRBV2 and TRBJ2-7; 8 bases agree with TRBD1. Germline-derived CDR1 and CDR2 are SNHLY and FYNNEI. CDR3 size: 12 residues. CDR3 protein: CASSEYVGQGFF. CDR3 DNA sequence: TGTGCCAGCAGTGAATATGTAGGACAGGGTTTTTTC.

This clonotype has a count of ten or more. The rearrangement uses TRBV4-2 and TRBJ2-3; 7 bases agree with TRBD2. The germline CDR1 and CDR2 sequences are LGHNA and YNFKEQ. The V segment lost 1 base and the J segment 0 bases; nucleotides outside the gene matches: 4. CDR3 length equals 16 residues. The CDR3 DNA follows: TGTGCCAGCAGCCAAGGGACTAGAGGGAGCACAGATACGCAGTATTTT. Translating gives CASSQGTRGSTDTQYF.

The genes are TRBV3-1 and TRBJ2-7; D call uncertain. V was clipped by 0 bases and J by 2 bases, with 8 bases between them. The CDR3 length is 14 residues. CDR1 is LGHDT, CDR2 YNNKEL, per germline (reference sequence). The CDR3 region is CASSQDRGTYEQYF. The DNA of the CDR3 is TGTGCCAGCAGCCAAGATCGTGGAACCTACGAGCAGTACTTC.

The chain employs TRBV4-1 and TRBJ2-1; 9 bases map to TRBD1. From germline, CDR1 is MGHRA and CDR2 YSYEKL. Losses at the gene ends were 1 base for V and 2 bases for J; bases not matched to a gene: 3. This CDR3 contains 16 residues. The CDR3 DNA is TGCGCCAGCAGCCAAGGAGGGACAGGGCCCTACAATGAGCAGTTCTTC. Translated: CASSQGGTGPYNEQFF.

There are many counts of this clonotype. The chain carries TRBV18 and TRBJ2-5; D possibly corresponds to TRBD1 (6 bases). CDR3 length equals 14 residues. Trimming removed 5 bases from V and 1 base from J, with 11 bases in between. Germline-derived CDR1 and CDR2 are KGHSH and LQKENI. The CDR3 loop is CASSSRGSQETQYF. The CDR3 nucleotides are TGTGCCAGCTCATCCAGGGGAAGCCAAGAGACCCAGTACTTC.

Remarks on this clonotype: The junction and the germline gene differ at one end; a read error may be behind it. The chain is built from TRBV5-1 and TRBJ2-7; possible D gene TRBD1, 6 bases. The CDR3 spans 17 residues. Per the germline V gene, CDR1 is SGHRS and CDR2 is YFSETQ. The CDR3 bases are TGCGCCAGCAGCTTGGTTGTCGGGCAGGGGAGTTCCTCCGAGCAGTACTTC. Encoded protein: CASSLVVGQGSSSEQYF.

The rearrangement links TRBV18 to TRBJ2-7, with TRBD2 as a possible D gene (5 bases). The V gene's germline CDR1 is KGHSH and CDR2 LQKENI. Trimming cost V 0 bases and J 4 bases, with 13 bases left between them. CDR3 size: 15 residues. CDR3 residues: CASSPPQRDVYEQYF. The CDR3 DNA reads TGTGCCAGCTCACCACCGCAGAGGGATGTTTACGAGCAGTACTTC.

This clonotype was seen a single time. Here the CDR3 reads CASSQRGLAGGPGGEQYF. As DNA, the CDR3 is TGTGCCAGCAGCCAACGGGGACTAGCGGGAGGGCCGGGGGGCGAGCAGTACTTC. The chain links TRBV3-1 to TRBJ2-7; 16 bases are shared with TRBD2. The CDR3 consists of 18 residues. V was pared by 2 bases and J by 6 bases, with 10 bases of the junction left unmatched. CDR1 LGHDT and CDR2 YNNKEL come from the germline V gene (reference sequence).

This clonotype appeared a few times. The rearrangement joins TRBV12-3 or TRBV12-4 to TRBJ1-5; D may be TRBD1 (6 bases). The CDR3 extends over 14 amino acids. Trimming removed 5 bases from V and 3 bases from J, with 11 bases in between. The CDR3 nucleotides are TGTGCCAGCAGTCTTGACAGGATCAATCAGCCCCAGCATTTT. Residues: CASSLDRINQPQHF.

This clonotype appeared many times. The chain employs TRBV28 and TRBJ2-7; 9 positions match TRBD1. The CDR3 contains 14 residues. The germline V gene encodes CDR1 MDHEN and CDR2 SYDVKM. The V gene end was trimmed by 7 bases and the J gene end by 2 bases; junction bases not matched to a gene: 6. This CDR3 reads CASTRRTGAYEQYF. CDR3 nucleotide sequence: TGTGCCAGCACCCGTCGGACAGGGGCCTACGAGCAGTACTTC.

In its sample, this clonotype was seen many times. The rearrangement uses TRBV12-3 or TRBV12-4 and TRBJ1-4; the match to TRBD1 covers 9 bases. The CDR3 has 14 residues. V shed 6 bases, J shed 6 bases, and the junction held 5 bases outside the gene matches. CDR3 residues: CASSRDRVDEKLFF. The CDR3 DNA is TGTGCCAGCAGCCGGGACAGGGTTGATGAAAAACTGTTTTTT.

Ten or more counts support this clonotype. The V and J genes are TRBV6-5 and TRBJ1-1; D uncertain. V was pared by 2 bases and J by 2 bases, with 9 bases between. Germline CDR1 reads MNHEY; CDR2 reads SVGAGI. The CDR3 consists of 14 residues. CDR3 loop: CASSYQERNTEAFF. The CDR3 nucleotides are TGTGCCAGCAGTTACCAAGAGAGAAACACTGAAGCTTTCTTT.

This clonotype was counted ten times or more. This chain joins TRBV6-5 and TRBJ2-1, with 9 positions matching TRBD2. With 2 bases clipped from V and 9 bases from J, the junction kept 5 bases outside the gene matches. Germline V gene sequence: CDR1 MNHEY, CDR2 SVGAGI. The CDR3 sequence is 14 residues long. The CDR3 here is CASSYAGGPGEQFF. The CDR3 DNA follows: TGTGCCAGCAGTTACGCGGGAGGGCCAGGTGAGCAGTTCTTC.

This clonotype came up a few times. The chain is built from TRBV5-6 and TRBJ2-1, with TRBD2 as a possible D gene (5 bases). Germline values: CDR1 SGHDT, CDR2 YYEEEE. V gave up 3 bases and J gave up 12 bases, with 10 bases separating them. The CDR3 sequence is 11 residues long. The CDR3 sequence is CASSWSRGQFF. The CDR3 region has the DNA TGTGCCAGCAGCTGGAGTCGGGGGCAGTTCTTC.

This chain connects TRBV19 to TRBJ2-5; 7 bases are shared with TRBD2. Germline V gene lookup returns CDR1 LNHDA and CDR2 SQIVND (reference sequence). V was pared by 5 bases and J by 1 base, with 10 bases of the junction left unmatched. This CDR3 is built from 16 residues. This CDR3 reads CASSRSPGGLQETQYF. CDR3 nucleotides: TGTGCCAGTAGTCGCTCACCGGGAGGACTCCAAGAGACCCAGTACTTC.

The chain links TRBV14 to TRBJ2-5; no reliable D call. Germline V lookup: CDR1 SGHDN, CDR2 FVKESK. This CDR3 contains 16 residues. Between the trimmed V and J ends, which lost 1 base and 5 bases, there was a span of 17 bases. CDR3: CASSQGGALGEETQYF. CDR3 sequence (DNA): TGTGCCAGCAGCCAAGGAGGAGCCCTGGGCGAGGAGACCCAGTACTTC.

This clonotype was detected a few times. The chain uses TRBV24-1 and TRBJ2-1; possibly TRBD1 for D (5 bases). The CDR3 is 12 amino acids. The germline CDR1 and CDR2 sequences are KGHDR and SFDVKD. The V and J ends lost 6 bases and 8 bases respectively, with 10 bases between them. CDR3 sequence: CATSPWGDEQFF. CDR3 sequence (DNA): TGTGCCACCAGTCCGTGGGGCGATGAGCAGTTCTTC.